This TCR beta chain was recorded in a study of blood T cell repertoires in COVID-19. Study in general: Researchers got acute and convalescent COVID-19 samples from the United States, Italy and Spain. Sources were T cells, B-cell-depleted T cells, or PBMCs; the material itself was cDNA or gDNA.

Original processing notes: How many nucleated cells were present was estimated from reference gene primer amplification. The table came from immunoSEQ multiplex PCR; TCRdb's copy has only in-frame clones and leaves some out. V, J and clone size are taken as reported in that table, and D and trimming were inferred from the DNA itself. The sample has some 220,000 clones, about 83% seen once. This clone was seen a few times. V lost 7 bases and J lost 9; bases outside the gene matches: 4. Germline-derived CDR1 and CDR2 are SGHDT and YYEEEE. The CDR3 sequence is 13 residues long. What was sequenced was peripheral blood. The chain uses TRBV5-6 and TRBJ1-6; 10 nucleotides align to TRBD1. This TCR was sampled from a man aged 45-65 years with acute or convalescent COVID-19. The CDR3: CASGTGEGSPLHF. The CDR3 DNA follows: TGTGCCAGCGGGACAGGGGAAGGTTCACCCCTCCACTTT.